The following is a TCR beta chain sequence with its context. The antigen is unknown. For the second PCR, which ran for about 7 to 12 cycles, a sample-barcoded 5' primer and a J-beta primer mix were used. TCRdb re-called the 5' RACE reads through MiXCR, storing one row per CDR3 protein. Among about 1.8 million distinct CDR3 sequences listed, less than 50% were seen once. Donors ranged from about 6 to 90 years old and were healthy Caucasians in Russia. This record belongs to a study of blood T cells in healthy people across ages. Study outcomes and limitations: The percentage of naive T cells correlated strongly with TCR beta diversity. TCR beta diversity per million T cells fell roughly linearly with age.

The specimen sequenced was blood. The TCR originated in a woman in her thirties or forties in good health.

The CDR3 protein is CASSQGRGLNSPLHF. In DNA form, the CDR3 reads TGTGCCAGCAGCCAAGGGAGGGGTCTTAATTCACCCCTCCACTTT. The J gene is TRBJ1-6, the V gene TRBV14; maybe TRBD1 (5 bases). The CDR3 totals 15 residues. The V gene lost 1 base and the J gene lost 6 bases, with 10 bases spanning the gap. The germline gives CDR1 SGHDN, CDR2 FVKESK.